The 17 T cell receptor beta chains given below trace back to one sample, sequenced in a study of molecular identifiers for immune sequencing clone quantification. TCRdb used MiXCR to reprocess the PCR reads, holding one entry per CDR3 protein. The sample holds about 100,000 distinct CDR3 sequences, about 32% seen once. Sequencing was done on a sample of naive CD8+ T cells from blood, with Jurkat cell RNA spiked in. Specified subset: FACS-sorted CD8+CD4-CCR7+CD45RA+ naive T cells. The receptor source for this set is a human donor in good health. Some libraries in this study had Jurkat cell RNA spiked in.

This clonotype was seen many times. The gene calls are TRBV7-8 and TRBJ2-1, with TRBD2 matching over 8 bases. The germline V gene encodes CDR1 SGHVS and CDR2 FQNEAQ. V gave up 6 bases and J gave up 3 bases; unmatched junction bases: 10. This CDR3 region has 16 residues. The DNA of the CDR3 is TGTGCCAGCAGATTATCCGGGAGGGCCGGCTACAATGAGCAGTTCTTC. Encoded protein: CASRLSGRAGYNEQFF.

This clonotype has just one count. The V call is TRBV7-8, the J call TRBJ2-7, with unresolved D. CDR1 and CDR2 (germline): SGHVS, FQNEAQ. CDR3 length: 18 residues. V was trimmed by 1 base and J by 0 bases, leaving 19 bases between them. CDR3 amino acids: CASSLGPTPVSTSYEQYF. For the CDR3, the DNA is TGTGCCAGCAGCTTAGGCCCCACCCCAGTTTCGACCTCCTACGAGCAGTACTTC.

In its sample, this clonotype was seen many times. CDR3 sequence reads: CASSPSIEQFF. Here the CDR3 DNA reads TGTGCCAGCAGCCCTAGCATTGAGCAGTTCTTC. The chain employs TRBV7-6 and TRBJ2-1, with D maybe TRBD2 (5 bases). Germline CDR1 SGHVS, CDR2 FNYEAQ. The CDR3 sequence is 11 residues long. Trimming stripped 5 bases from V and 9 bases from J, with 8 bases between.

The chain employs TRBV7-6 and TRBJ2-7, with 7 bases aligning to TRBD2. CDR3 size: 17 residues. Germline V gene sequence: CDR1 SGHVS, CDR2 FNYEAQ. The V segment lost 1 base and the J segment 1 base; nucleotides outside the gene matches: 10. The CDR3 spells CASSLDRAASGSYEQYF. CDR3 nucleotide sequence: TGTGCCAGCAGCTTAGATAGGGCGGCTAGCGGATCCTACGAGCAGTACTTC.

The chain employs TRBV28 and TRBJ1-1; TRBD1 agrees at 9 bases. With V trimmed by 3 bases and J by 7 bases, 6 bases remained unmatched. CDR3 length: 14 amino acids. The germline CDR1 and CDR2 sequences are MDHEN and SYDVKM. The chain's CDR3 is CASSFFGDRDEAFF. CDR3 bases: TGTGCCAGCAGTTTTTTTGGGGACAGGGATGAAGCTTTCTTT.

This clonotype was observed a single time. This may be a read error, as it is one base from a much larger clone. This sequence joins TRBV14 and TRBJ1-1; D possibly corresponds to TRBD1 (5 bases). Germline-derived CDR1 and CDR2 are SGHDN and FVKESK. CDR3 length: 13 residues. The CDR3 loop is CASGQGPNTEAFF. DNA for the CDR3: TGTGCCAGCGGCCAGGGACCGAACACTGAAGCTTTCTTT.

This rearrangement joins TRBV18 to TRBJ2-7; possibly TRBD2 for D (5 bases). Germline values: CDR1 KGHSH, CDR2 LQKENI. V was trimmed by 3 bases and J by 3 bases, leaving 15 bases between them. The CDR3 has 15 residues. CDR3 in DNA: TGTGCCAGCTCACCTCCCGGCCGGGAAAACTACGAGCAGTACTTC. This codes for CASSPPGRENYEQYF.

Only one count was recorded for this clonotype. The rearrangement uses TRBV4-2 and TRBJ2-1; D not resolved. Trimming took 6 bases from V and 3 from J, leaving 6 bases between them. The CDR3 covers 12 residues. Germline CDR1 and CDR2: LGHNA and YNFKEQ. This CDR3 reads CASRVDYNEQFF. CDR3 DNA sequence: TGTGCCAGCAGGGTCGACTACAATGAGCAGTTCTTC.

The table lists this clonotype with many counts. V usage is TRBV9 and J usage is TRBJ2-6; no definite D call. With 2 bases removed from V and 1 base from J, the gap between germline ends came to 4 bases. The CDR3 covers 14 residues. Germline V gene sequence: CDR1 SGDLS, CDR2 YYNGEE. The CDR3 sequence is CASSVSSGANVLTF. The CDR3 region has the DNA TGTGCCAGCAGCGTTTCGTCTGGGGCCAACGTCCTGACTTTC.

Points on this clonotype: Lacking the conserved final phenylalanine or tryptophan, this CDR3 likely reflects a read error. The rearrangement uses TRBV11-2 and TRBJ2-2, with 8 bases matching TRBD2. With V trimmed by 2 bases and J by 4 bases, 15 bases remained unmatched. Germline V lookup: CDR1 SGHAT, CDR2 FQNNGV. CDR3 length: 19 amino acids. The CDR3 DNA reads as TGTGCCAGCAGCTTAACCATCCAAGCGGGAGCCCCGGGCACCGGGGAGCTGTTTTTA. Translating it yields CASSLTIQAGAPGTGELFL.

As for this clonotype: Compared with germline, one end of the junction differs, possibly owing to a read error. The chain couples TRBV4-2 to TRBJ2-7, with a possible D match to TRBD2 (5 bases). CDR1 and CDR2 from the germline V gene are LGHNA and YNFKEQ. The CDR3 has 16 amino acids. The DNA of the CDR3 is TGTGCCAGCAGCCAAGAGGGAGTGCCAGGCTCCTACGAGCTGTACTTC. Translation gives CASSQEGVPGSYELYF.

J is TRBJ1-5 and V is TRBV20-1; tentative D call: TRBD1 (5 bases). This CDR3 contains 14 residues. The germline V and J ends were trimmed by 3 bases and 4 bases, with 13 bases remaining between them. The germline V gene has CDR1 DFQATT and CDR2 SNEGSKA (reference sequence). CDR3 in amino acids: CSARTGAVNQPQHF. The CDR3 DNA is TGCAGTGCTAGGACCGGGGCAGTTAATCAGCCCCAGCATTTT.

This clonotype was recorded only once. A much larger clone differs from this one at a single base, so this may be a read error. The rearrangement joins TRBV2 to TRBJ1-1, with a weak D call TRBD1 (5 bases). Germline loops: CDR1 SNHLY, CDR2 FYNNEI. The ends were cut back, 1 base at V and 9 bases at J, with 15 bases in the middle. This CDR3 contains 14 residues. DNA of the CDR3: TGTGCCAGCAGTGAAGGCGGGGCGATTTGGAAAGCTTTCTTT. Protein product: CASSEGGAIWKAFF. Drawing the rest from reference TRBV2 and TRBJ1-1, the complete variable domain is EPEVTQTPSHQVTQMGQEVILRCVPISNHLYFYWYRQILGQKVEFLVSFYNNEISEKSEIFDDQFSVERPDGSNFTLKIRSTKLEDSAMYFCASSEGGAIWKAFFGQGTRLTVV.

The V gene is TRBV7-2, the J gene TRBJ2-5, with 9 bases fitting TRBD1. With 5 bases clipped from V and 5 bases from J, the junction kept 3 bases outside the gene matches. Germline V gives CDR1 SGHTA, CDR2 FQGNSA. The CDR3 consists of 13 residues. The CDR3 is CASSPGQGETQYF. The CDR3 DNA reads TGTGCCAGCAGCCCCGGACAGGGGGAGACCCAGTACTTC.

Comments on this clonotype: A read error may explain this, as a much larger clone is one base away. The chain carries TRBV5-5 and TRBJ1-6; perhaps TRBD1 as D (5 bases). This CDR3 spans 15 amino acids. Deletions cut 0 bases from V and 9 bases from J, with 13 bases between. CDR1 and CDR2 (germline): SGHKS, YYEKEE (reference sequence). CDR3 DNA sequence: TGTGCCAGCAGCTTGGCCCCAGGGTGGATTTCACCCCTCCACTTT. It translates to CASSLAPGWISPLHF. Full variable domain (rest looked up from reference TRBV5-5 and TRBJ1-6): DAGVTQSPTHLIKTRGQQVTLRCSPISGHKSVSWYQQVLGQGPQFIFQYYEKEERGRGNFPDRFSARQFPNYSSELNVNALLLGDSALYLCASSLAPGWISPLHFGNGTRLTVT.

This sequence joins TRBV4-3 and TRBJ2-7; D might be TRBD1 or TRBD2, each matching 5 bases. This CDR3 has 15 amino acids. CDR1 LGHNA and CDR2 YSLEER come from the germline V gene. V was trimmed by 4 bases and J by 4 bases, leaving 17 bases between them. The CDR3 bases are TGCGCCAGCAGCCCCTCCCTTGAGGGGCTGTACGAGCAGTACTTC. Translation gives CASSPSLEGLYEQYF.

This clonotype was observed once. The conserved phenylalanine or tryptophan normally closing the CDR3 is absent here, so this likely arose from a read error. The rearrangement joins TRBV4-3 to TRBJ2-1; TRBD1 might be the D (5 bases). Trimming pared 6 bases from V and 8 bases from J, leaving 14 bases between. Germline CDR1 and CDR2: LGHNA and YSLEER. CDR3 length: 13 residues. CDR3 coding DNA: TGCGCCAGCAGTACGGACAAGGGTCATGAGCAGTTCATC. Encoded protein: CASSTDKGHEQFI.